Ten or more counts support the clone carrying this T cell receptor (beta chain). The CDR3 contains 12 residues. The V end was cut by 4 bases, the J end by 3 bases, with 3 bases between. The V gene's germline CDR1 is KGHDR and CDR2 SFDVKD. MiXCR, run by TCRdb on the 5' RACE reads, gives a single entry per CDR3 protein. The table includes nearly 95,000 distinct CDR3 sequences, around 16% detected once. This record comes from a study of early T cells in non-severe SARS-CoV-2 infection. The receptor comes from an adult who was a healthcare worker with PCR-confirmed SARS-CoV-2 infection or an uninfected control (not recorded which). This chain connects TRBV24-1 to TRBJ2-1; D is uncertain. The sample in question was whole blood, obtained at baseline. Here the CDR3 DNA reads TGTGCCACCAGTGAGGACTACAATGAGCAGTTCTTC. This translates into CATSEDYNEQFF.